These 30 T cell receptor beta chains were all obtained from the same sample, sequenced in a study of cytomegalovirus exposure and HLA in healthy donors. In the PCR, 60 Vbeta and 13 Jbeta primers were used. TCRdb keeps only in-frame clones here, not all; method: immunoSEQ multiplex PCR. This repertoire shows around 170,000 clones, 70% to 80% found once; its top ten account for about 1.6%. Sequencing used PBMCs. Receptors were obtained from a man in his forties in good health and CMV-seronegative.

This clone was found a few times. V is TRBV6-1 and J is TRBJ2-7, with TRBD1 matching over 7 bases. CDR1 is MNHNS and CDR2 is SASEGT in the germline V gene. The CDR3 length is 14 residues. With 8 bases clipped from V and 3 bases from J, the junction kept 10 bases outside the gene matches. The CDR3 loop reads CASRPGQSYYEQYV. CDR3 bases: TGTGCCAGCCGTCCGGGACAGAGCTACTACGAGCAGTACGTC.

This sequence joins TRBV7-8 and TRBJ2-7, with D hard to call. Trimming cost V 5 bases and J 3 bases, with 11 bases left between them. Per the germline V gene, CDR1 is SGHVS and CDR2 is FQNEAQ. The CDR3 runs 13 residues. The CDR3 DNA reads TGTGCCAGCAGCATTACAGAAATCTACGAGCAGTACTTC. It specifies CASSITEIYEQYF.

This clone has a single count. This chain joins TRBV5-1 and TRBJ2-1, with D possibly being TRBD1 (6 bases). The V end lost 0 bases, the J end lost 9 bases, and 13 bases lay between the germline ends. The CDR3 runs to 14 residues. From germline, CDR1 is SGHRS and CDR2 YFSETQ. The CDR3 sequence is CASSLAGQKGEQFF. Here the CDR3 DNA reads TGCGCCAGCAGCTTGGCTGGACAGAAGGGTGAGCAGTTCTTC.

With regard to this clone: Germline and junction disagree at one end, which may indicate a read error. This chain joins TRBV7-9 and TRBJ1-2, with 7 positions matching TRBD1. CDR1 SEHNR and CDR2 FQNEAQ come from the germline V gene (reference sequence). This CDR3 contains 12 residues. CDR3 residues: CSSSPTGVGYTF. As DNA, the CDR3 is TGTTCCAGCAGCCCTACAGGGGTCGGCTACACCTTC.

This clone was counted only a few times. The J gene is TRBJ2-7, the V gene TRBV10-1; a possible D gene is TRBD1 (6 bases). Germline lookup yields CDR1 WNHNN and CDR2 SYGVQD (reference sequence). The CDR3 totals 15 residues. V was shortened by 0 bases and J by 0 bases, with 9 bases between the two germline ends. The CDR3 nucleotides read TGCGCCAGCAGTGAGTCGGGGGCTGACTCCTACGAGCAGTACTTC. This sequence encodes CASSESGADSYEQYF.

V is TRBV5-1 and J is TRBJ2-7; D is ambiguous. CDR3 length: 14 amino acids. V lost 0 bases to trimming and J lost 0 bases, with 7 bases between them. Germline assignment: CDR1 SGHRS and CDR2 YFSETQ. The CDR3 sequence is CASSLGAISYEQYF. CDR3 sequence (DNA): TGCGCCAGCAGCTTGGGGGCCATCTCCTACGAGCAGTACTTC.

The chain employs TRBV11-3 and TRBJ2-1; 7 nucleotides line up with TRBD2. The CDR3 runs 16 residues. With 2 bases clipped from V and 1 base from J, the junction kept 5 bases outside the gene matches. CDR1 and CDR2 from the germline V gene are SGHNT and YENEEA. The CDR3 DNA reads TGTGCCAGCAGCTTAACAGCGGGATGGTCCTACAATGAGCAGTTCTTC. Amino acids: CASSLTAGWSYNEQFF.

The chain carries TRBV5-4 and TRBJ2-5; 10 nucleotides match TRBD2. Germline CDR1 SGHNT, CDR2 YYREEE (reference sequence). The CDR3 has 15 residues. The V gene end was trimmed by 4 bases and the J gene end by 10 bases; junction bases not matched to a gene: 13. The CDR3 coding sequence is TGTGCCAGCAGCACCCGGACTAGCGGAATGCTATACCAGTACTTC. It yields the protein CASSTRTSGMLYQYF.

This chain links TRBV19 with TRBJ2-7; TRBD1 matches 9 bases. J lost 6 bases, V lost 2 bases, and 5 bases had no gene match. Germline CDR1 reads LNHDA; CDR2 reads SQIVND (reference sequence). The CDR3 spans 14 residues. The CDR3 reads CASSIPGQGSEQYF. CDR3 DNA sequence: TGTGCCAGTAGTATACCGGGACAGGGAAGCGAGCAGTACTTC.

V is TRBV6-5 and J is TRBJ1-2, with D possibly matching TRBD1 (5 bases). CDR1 MNHEY and CDR2 SVGAGI come from the germline V gene. Trimming stripped 7 bases from V and 3 bases from J, with 15 bases between. The CDR3 spans 14 residues. The CDR3 coding sequence is TGTGCCAGCATCCGGGACTCGGAGGACTATGGCTACACCTTC. Amino acid sequence: CASIRDSEDYGYTF.

The genes are TRBV2 and TRBJ2-2, with D perhaps matching TRBD1 (5 bases). The CDR3 length is 16 residues. V was clipped by 8 bases and J by 3 bases, with 19 bases between them. CDR1 and CDR2 (germline): SNHLY, FYNNEI. As DNA, the CDR3 is TGTGCCAGCGAGGAGCCGGGCAGGGAACACACCGGGGAGCTGTTTTTT. Translated, it gives CASEEPGREHTGELFF.

The chain combines TRBV21-1 with TRBJ2-1; the table assigns TRBD1, which was not confirmed against the DNA. TRBV21-1 is labeled a pseudogene. The CDR3 contains 15 residues. The CDR3 here is CASSNWARTYNEQFF. The CDR3, as DNA: TGTGCCAGCAGCAACTGGGCACGAACCTACAATGAGCAGTTCTTC.

The genes are TRBV30 and TRBJ2-7; D is possibly TRBD1 (6 bases). The CDR3 is 15 amino acids. The germline gives CDR1 GTSNPN, CDR2 SVGIG (reference sequence). Trimming took 1 base from V and 3 from J, leaving 16 bases between them. The CDR3, as DNA: TGTGCCTGGAGTGCCCCAGGGGACATAGACTACGAGCAGTACTTC. Translating gives CAWSAPGDIDYEQYF.

J is TRBJ2-3 and V is TRBV7-9, with TRBD2 matching 7 bases. There are 16 residues in the CDR3. CDR1 SEHNR and CDR2 FQNEAQ come from the germline V gene (reference sequence). V gave up 1 base and J gave up 1 base; unmatched junction bases: 5. This CDR3 reads CASSLGLTSGTDTQYF. Here the CDR3 DNA reads TGTGCCAGCAGCTTAGGTCTAACTAGCGGCACAGATACGCAGTATTTT.

The chain links TRBV7-2 to TRBJ1-3; D remains ambiguous. With 3 bases removed from V and 0 bases from J, the gap between germline ends came to 12 bases. CDR1 SGHTA and CDR2 FQGNSA come from the germline V gene. CDR3 size: 16 residues. The CDR3 nucleotides read TGTGCCAGCAGCTTGGATCACCCAGGCTCTGGAAACACCATATATTTT. Translation: CASSLDHPGSGNTIYF.

The chain employs TRBV5-8 and TRBJ1-3; D possibly corresponds to TRBD1 (6 bases). The V end was cut by 4 bases, the J end by 6 bases, with 17 bases between. Germline V gene lookup returns CDR1 SGHTS and CDR2 YDEGEE. CDR3 length: 15 amino acids. CDR3 sequence (DNA): TGTGCCAGCAGCCGAGGACAGCTTGCTTCAAACACCATATATTTT. This encodes CASSRGQLASNTIYF.

J is TRBJ1-5 and V is TRBV19; D perhaps matches TRBD1 (6 bases). The CDR3 covers 15 residues. Germline-derived CDR1 and CDR2 are LNHDA and SQIVND (reference sequence). V was trimmed by 5 bases and J by 2 bases, leaving 13 bases between them. DNA for the CDR3: TGTGCCAGTAGTTCAGACAGGTTAGGCAATCAGCCCCAGCATTTT. Translated: CASSSDRLGNQPQHF.

The chain combines TRBV6-1 with TRBJ2-5; D perhaps matches TRBD1 (6 bases). The CDR3 is 12 residues long. V was cut by 5 bases and J by 5 bases, with 9 bases left in between. In germline, CDR1 is MNHNS, CDR2 SASEGT. This CDR3 reads CASSKTGETQYF. The CDR3 region has the DNA TGTGCCAGCAGTAAAACAGGGGAGACCCAGTACTTC.

This chain uses TRBV28 with TRBJ2-1; TRBD2 matches 16 bases. J gave up 1 base and V 6 bases, and 0 bases lay outside the gene matches. The CDR3 totals 16 residues. Germline V lookup: CDR1 MDHEN, CDR2 SYDVKM. The CDR3 DNA reads TGTGCCAGCAGGGGACTAGCGGGAGGGTCCTACAATGAGCAGTTCTTC. Translating it yields CASRGLAGGSYNEQFF.

This clone has just a few counts. V gene TRBV10-1 combines with J gene TRBJ2-7, with TRBD1 matching over 10 bases. The CDR3 totals 16 residues. From germline, CDR1 is WNHNN and CDR2 SYGVQD (reference sequence). After removal of 3 bases from V and 2 bases from J, the junction contained 7 bases not matched to a gene. DNA of the CDR3: TGCGCCAGCAGTGATCAGACAGGGGGCTTACCCTACGAGCAGTACTTC. Its translation is CASSDQTGGLPYEQYF.

This clone was observed a handful of times. V usage is TRBV19 and J usage is TRBJ1-1; D is ambiguous. CDR1 and CDR2 (germline): LNHDA, SQIVND (reference sequence). The V and J ends lost 6 bases and 1 base respectively, with 15 bases between them. The CDR3 is made up of 15 amino acids. DNA for the CDR3: TGTGCCAGTAGGAAAACGGCAGGTTGGAACACTGAAGCTTTCTTT. Encoded protein: CASRKTAGWNTEAFF.

This clone has a single count. The chain is built from TRBV7-9 and TRBJ2-7; TRBD2 matches at 9 bases. CDR1 and CDR2 from the germline V gene are SEHNR and FQNEAQ (reference sequence). The CDR3 has 16 residues. The V gene end was trimmed by 1 base and the J gene end by 2 bases; junction bases not matched to a gene: 6. CDR3: CASSLDYGGRAYEQYF. The CDR3 DNA follows: TGTGCCAGCAGCTTAGACTACGGCGGGAGGGCCTACGAGCAGTACTTC.

The rearrangement joins TRBV9 to TRBJ2-2, with D perhaps TRBD2 (5 bases). Trimming cost V 6 bases and J 2 bases, with 11 bases left between them. This CDR3 contains 14 residues. Germline V gives CDR1 SGDLS, CDR2 YYNGEE. CDR3 DNA: TGTGCCAGCACAAGGGAGTCTAACACCGGGGAGCTGTTTTTT. Amino acids: CASTRESNTGELFF.

The V call is TRBV5-1, the J call TRBJ2-1; 8 bases match TRBD2. The CDR3 extends over 15 amino acids. With V trimmed by 0 bases and J by 3 bases, 2 bases remained unmatched. The germline CDR1 and CDR2 sequences are SGHRS and YFSETQ. CDR3 amino acids: CASSLDGRGYNEQFF. CDR3 coding DNA: TGCGCCAGCAGCTTGGACGGGAGGGGCTACAATGAGCAGTTCTTC.

This clone was recorded only once. The chain combines TRBV18 with TRBJ1-2; D remains ambiguous. The CDR3 totals 12 residues. CDR1 and CDR2 (germline): KGHSH, LQKENI. The ends were cut back, 3 bases at V and 3 bases at J, with 5 bases in the middle. Here the CDR3 DNA reads TGTGCCAGCTCACCCCTCGACTATGGCTACACCTTC. This translates into CASSPLDYGYTF.

This chain connects TRBV6-1 to TRBJ2-7; D not certain. Between the trimmed V and J ends, which lost 4 bases and 7 bases, there was a span of 8 bases. Germline loops: CDR1 MNHNS, CDR2 SASEGT. The CDR3 is 11 amino acids. DNA for the CDR3: TGTGCCAGCAGTGTTGGCCCTGAGCAGTACTTC. Its translation is CASSVGPEQYF.

The rearrangement links TRBV10-1 to TRBJ2-1; 10 nucleotides match TRBD2. The V gene end was trimmed by 2 bases and the J gene end by 9 bases; junction bases not matched to a gene: 13. The germline CDR1 and CDR2 sequences are WNHNN and SYGVQD (reference sequence). The CDR3 consists of 17 residues. The CDR3: CASSERASGSLFTEQFF. CDR3 DNA sequence: TGCGCCAGCAGTGAGAGGGCTAGCGGGAGCCTATTCACTGAGCAGTTCTTC.

V gene TRBV5-1 combines with J gene TRBJ2-7; the D gene is possibly TRBD2 (6 bases). Germline values: CDR1 SGHRS, CDR2 YFSETQ. V gave up 3 bases and J gave up 0 bases, with 10 bases separating them. The CDR3 runs 14 residues. CDR3 sequence: CASSSEGTSYEQYF. The CDR3 DNA follows: TGCGCCAGCAGCTCGGAGGGGACCTCCTACGAGCAGTACTTC.

About this clone itself: In the same sample, other DNA sequences code for this CDR3. The CDR3 here is CASSLSGSSYNEQFF. The CDR3 DNA reads TGCGCCAGCAGCTTAAGCGGGAGCTCCTACAATGAGCAGTTCTTC. The chain combines TRBV4-1 with TRBJ2-1, with TRBD2 matching over 8 bases. This CDR3 region has 15 residues. V shed 5 bases, J shed 0 bases, and the junction held 3 bases outside the gene matches. Germline V gives CDR1 MGHRA, CDR2 YSYEKL.

The rearrangement joins TRBV11-1 to TRBJ2-7; 13 nucleotides match TRBD2. The CDR3 consists of 15 residues. J was trimmed by 1 base and V by 4 bases; bases with no gene match: 1. Germline CDR1 reads SGHAT; CDR2 reads FQDESV (reference sequence). CDR3 nucleotide sequence: TGTGCCAGCAGCTGGACTAGCGGGGGATCCTACGAGCAGTACGTC. It is translated as CASSWTSGGSYEQYV.